What follows are 6 T cell receptor beta chains derived from one specimen sequenced in a study of patients and donors after allogeneic stem cell transplantation. TCRdb reanalysed the RT-PCR reads using MiXCR and keeps one entry per CDR3 protein. The data contain fewer than 180,000 distinct CDR3 sequences, roughly 35% of them seen just once; the ten biggest clones take up approximately 50%. Sequenced input: blood, either unsorted or a sorted T cell fraction (not recorded which). All receptors come from a human donor who was either an allogeneic HSCT recipient or a stem cell or donor lymphocyte infusion donor (not recorded which). It is not recorded whose cells these are; they may come from a transplant donor.

The V gene is TRBV13, the J gene TRBJ2-7; D is unresolved. There are 15 residues in the CDR3. V was clipped by 4 bases and J by 2 bases, with 15 bases between them. Germline V lookup: CDR1 PRHDT, CDR2 FYEKMQ (reference sequence). CDR3 DNA: TGTGCCAGCAGCTCTCAACCCCCCGGGCCCTACGAGCAGTACTTC. This gives the protein CASSSQPPGPYEQYF. Drawing the rest from reference TRBV13 and TRBJ2-7, the complete variable domain is AAGVIQSPRHLIKEKRETATLKCYPIPRHDTVYWYQQGPGQDPQFLISFYEKMQSDKGSIPDRFSAQQFSDYHSELNMSSLELGDSALYFCASSSQPPGPYEQYFGPGTRLTVT.

The chain recombines TRBV5-6 with TRBJ1-5, with a tentative D call TRBD1 (5 bases). Trimming took 7 bases from V and 11 from J, leaving 19 bases between them. CDR1 and CDR2 from the germline V gene are SGHDT and YYEEEE. This CDR3 region has 13 residues. The CDR3 DNA reads TGTGCCAGCGAATCATTAACCCAGGGCACCCAGCATTTT. As protein: CASESLTQGTQHF. Based on the CDR3 plus reference TRBV5-6 and TRBJ1-5, the full variable domain is DAGVTQSPTHLIKTRGQQVTLRCSPKSGHDTVSWYQQALGQGPQFIFQYYEEEERQRGNFPDRFSGHQFPNYSSELNVNALLLGDSALYLCASESLTQGTQHFGDGTRLSIL.

The chain uses TRBV18 and TRBJ2-5; D is perhaps TRBD2 (6 bases). The CDR3 contains 15 residues. V was pared by 4 bases and J by 3 bases, with 15 bases between. From germline, CDR1 is KGHSH and CDR2 LQKENI. Here the CDR3 DNA reads TGTGCCAGCTCACTCCTCCCGGGACTCAAAGAGACCCAGTACTTC. This encodes CASSLLPGLKETQYF. Full variable domain (rest looked up from reference TRBV18 and TRBJ2-5): NAGVMQNPRHLVRRRGQEARLRCSPMKGHSHVYWYRQLPEEGLKFMVYLQKENIIDESGMPKERFSAEFPKEGPSILRIQQVVRGDSAAYFCASSLLPGLKETQYFGPGTRLLVL.

The gene calls are TRBV12-3 or TRBV12-4 and TRBJ1-2; D call uncertain. V shed 0 bases and J shed 3 bases, with 5 bases lying between them. This CDR3 region has 13 residues. In DNA form, the CDR3 reads TGTGCCAGCAGTTTAGCGACGGACTATGGCTACACCTTC. Translating it yields CASSLATDYGYTF.

The V and J genes are TRBV29-1 and TRBJ1-2; 10 bases line up with TRBD1. V was pared by 6 bases and J by 5 bases, with 6 bases of the junction left unmatched. CDR1 and CDR2 from the germline V gene are SQVTM and ANQGSEA. CDR3 length: 13 residues. CDR3 coding DNA: TGCAGCGTCGTAGGGGGACAGGGGTATGGCTACACCTTC. Amino acid sequence: CSVVGGQGYGYTF.

This rearrangement joins TRBV10-3 to TRBJ2-5; the D call may be TRBD1 or TRBD2 (5 bases each). The CDR3 has 16 amino acids. The V gene lost 2 bases and the J gene lost 5 bases, with 18 bases spanning the gap. The germline V gene encodes CDR1 ENHRY and CDR2 SYGVKD. The CDR3 DNA follows: TGTGCCATCAGTGAGCCCCGTCAAGGGGAGCGGGAGACCCAGTACTTC. This translates into CAISEPRQGERETQYF.